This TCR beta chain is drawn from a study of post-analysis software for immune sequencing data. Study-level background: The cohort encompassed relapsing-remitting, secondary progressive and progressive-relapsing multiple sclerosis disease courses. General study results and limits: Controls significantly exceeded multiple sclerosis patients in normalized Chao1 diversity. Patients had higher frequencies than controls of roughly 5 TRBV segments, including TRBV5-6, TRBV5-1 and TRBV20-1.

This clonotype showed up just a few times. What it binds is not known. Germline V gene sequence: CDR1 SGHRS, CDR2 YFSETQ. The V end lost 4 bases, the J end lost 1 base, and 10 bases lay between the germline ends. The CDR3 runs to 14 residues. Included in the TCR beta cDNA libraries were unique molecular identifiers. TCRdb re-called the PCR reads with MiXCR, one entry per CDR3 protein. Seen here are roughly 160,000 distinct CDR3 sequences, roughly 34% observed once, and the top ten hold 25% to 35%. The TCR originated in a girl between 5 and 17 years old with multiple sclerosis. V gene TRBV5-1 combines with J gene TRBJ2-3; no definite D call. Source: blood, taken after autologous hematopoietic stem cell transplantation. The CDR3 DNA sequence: TGCGCCAGCAGCGCATTGGGTGGCACAGATACGCAGTATTTT. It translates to CASSALGGTDTQYF. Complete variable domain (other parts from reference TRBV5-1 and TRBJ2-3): KAGVTQTPRYLIKTRGQQVTLSCSPISGHRSVSWYQQTPGQGLQFLFEYFSETQRNKGNFPGRFSGRQFSNSRSEMNVSTLELGDSALYLCASSALGGTDTQYFGPGTRLTVL.